The entry that follows covers one T cell receptor (beta chain) sequence. The CDR3 runs 14 residues. Germline V lookup: CDR1 SGHVS, CDR2 FQNEAQ. After removal of 9 bases from V and 8 bases from J, the junction contained 15 bases not matched to a gene. This record belongs to a study of T cell changes during pregnancy in multiple sclerosis. The data were produced by immunoSEQ multiplex PCR, yet TCRdb's version contains in-frame clones alone and is incomplete. Seen here are around 130,000 clones, roughly 92% observed once, and the top ten hold around 6%. This clonotype was sampled from a female donor with multiple sclerosis, enrolled in a pregnancy study. This sequence joins TRBV7-8 and TRBJ1-1; 7 bases line up with TRBD1. The sample here was peripheral blood, taken before pregnancy. DNA for the CDR3: TGTGCCAGTAAACTGACAGGGATGGGGCTGGAAGCTTTCTTT. Residues: CASKLTGMGLEAFF.